These 17 T cell receptor beta chains share one sample of origin, sequenced in a study of cytomegalovirus exposure and HLA in healthy donors. 60 Vbeta and 13 Jbeta primers were used in PCR. The assay was immunoSEQ multiplex PCR, and TCRdb's table has in-frame clones only and misses some. The sample holds some 110,000 clones, around 10% seen once. The specimen sequenced was PBMCs. The receptor source for this set is a man aged 35-49 years in good health and CMV-seropositive.

The chain carries TRBV14 and TRBJ2-5; 8 nucleotides line up with TRBD2. Unmatched junction bases numbered 3, after V lost 1 base and J lost 2 bases. This CDR3 comprises 15 residues. CDR1 is SGHDN and CDR2 is FVKESK in the germline V gene. The DNA for the CDR3 is TGTGCCAGCAGCCAAGGTTTAGCGGGACAAGAGACCCAGTACTTC. Amino acids: CASSQGLAGQETQYF.

This clone occurred a few times. J is TRBJ2-2 and V is TRBV6-1; D is possibly TRBD2 (6 bases). The CDR3 is 17 amino acids. In germline, CDR1 is MNHNS, CDR2 SASEGT. The V end lost 0 bases, the J end lost 2 bases, and 13 bases lay between the germline ends. This CDR3 is CASSEAFGLTNTGELFF. The CDR3 DNA follows: TGTGCCAGCAGTGAAGCGTTCGGACTAACAAACACCGGGGAGCTGTTTTTT.

Many counts were recorded for this clone. This chain joins TRBV5-8 and TRBJ2-3; no reliable D call. The CDR3 runs to 14 residues. V dropped 2 bases and J dropped 3 bases, with 10 bases sitting between them. Per germline, CDR1 SGHTS and CDR2 YDEGEE. The CDR3 sequence: CASSFGGDTDTQYF. Written as DNA, the CDR3 is TGTGCCAGCAGCTTCGGCGGAGATACAGATACGCAGTATTTT.

The chain links TRBV19 to TRBJ1-5, with 10 bases identical to TRBD1. CDR1 is LNHDA and CDR2 is SQIVND in the germline V gene (reference sequence). CDR3 length equals 15 residues. Trimming removed 9 bases from V and 2 bases from J; junction bases left unmatched: 7. The CDR3 here is CASARDRGGNQPQHF. The CDR3 region has the DNA TGTGCCAGCGCCAGGGACAGGGGTGGCAATCAGCCCCAGCATTTT.

CDR3 region: CASSEQGMNTEAFF. The DNA for the CDR3 is TGTGCCAGCAGTGAACAGGGTATGAACACTGAAGCTTTCTTT. V usage is TRBV6-1 and J usage is TRBJ1-1; D perhaps matches TRBD1 (5 bases). The CDR3 is 14 amino acids. V was cut by 2 bases and J by 0 bases, with 7 bases left in between. The germline CDR1 and CDR2 sequences are MNHNS and SASEGT.

This clone was picked up a small number of times. V usage is TRBV18 and J usage is TRBJ1-1, with D possibly TRBD1 on 5 matching bases. CDR3 length: 13 residues. Germline-derived CDR1 and CDR2 are KGHSH and LQKENI. Trimming took 2 bases from V and 5 from J, leaving 9 bases between them. The CDR3 reads CASSPKGSTEAFF. The CDR3 DNA is TGTGCCAGCTCACCAAAGGGGTCAACTGAAGCTTTCTTT.

The CDR3 DNA reads as TGTGCCAGCAGCCCCCGGGGGGCGTGGGGCACAGATACGCAGTATTTT. Protein sequence: CASSPRGAWGTDTQYF. This rearrangement joins TRBV7-3 to TRBJ2-3, with D possibly TRBD2 on 7 matching bases. CDR3 size: 16 residues. The germline V gene has CDR1 SGHTA and CDR2 FQGTGA. With 5 bases removed from V and 1 base from J, the gap between germline ends came to 16 bases. Based on the CDR3 plus reference TRBV7-3 and TRBJ2-3, the full variable domain is GAGVSQTPSNKVTEKGKYVELRCDPISGHTALYWYRQSLGQGPEFLIYFQGTGAADDSGLPNDRFFAVRPEGSVSTLKIQRTERGDSAVYLCASSPRGAWGTDTQYFGPGTRLTVL.

In this sample, this clone turned up a few times. The V and J genes are TRBV7-3 and TRBJ2-1, with 11 bases matching TRBD2. The germline V gene encodes CDR1 SGHTA and CDR2 FQGTGA. The CDR3 is 15 amino acids. With 5 bases clipped from V and 7 bases from J, the junction kept 7 bases outside the gene matches. CDR3 loop: CASSTRTSGPNEQFF. CDR3 nucleotides: TGTGCCAGCAGCACCCGGACTAGCGGGCCTAATGAGCAGTTCTTC.

The chain has TRBV7-8 and TRBJ1-2; D possibly corresponds to TRBD1 (6 bases). The CDR3 runs to 13 residues. V was shortened by 3 bases and J by 7 bases, with 12 bases between the two germline ends. CDR1 is SGHVS and CDR2 is FQNEAQ in the germline V gene. The chain's CDR3 is CASSFGGAGGYTF. The DNA for the CDR3 is TGTGCCAGCAGCTTTGGGGGGGCCGGTGGCTACACCTTC.

Ten or more counts support this clone. The V and J genes are TRBV28 and TRBJ2-4; TRBD2 matches at 13 bases. This CDR3 comprises 16 residues. The germline CDR1 and CDR2 sequences are MDHEN and SYDVKM. V gave up 4 bases and J gave up 4 bases; unmatched junction bases: 4. CDR3 coding DNA: TGTGCCAGCAGTTGGGGACTAGCGGGGTTAAAAAACATTCAGTACTTC. This encodes CASSWGLAGLKNIQYF.

This clone was seen only a few times. CDR3 residues: CASSQGIGNQPQHF. CDR3 DNA sequence: TGTGCCAGCAGCCAGGGTATTGGAAATCAGCCCCAGCATTTT. The J gene is TRBJ1-5, the V gene TRBV6-1, with D maybe TRBD1 (5 bases). Per germline, CDR1 MNHNS and CDR2 SASEGT. Trimming removed 6 bases from V and 4 bases from J, with 13 bases in between. This CDR3 is built from 14 residues.

This clone has more than one count but fewer than ten. The chain combines TRBV30 with TRBJ2-7, with a possible D match to TRBD1 (5 bases). The CDR3 covers 12 residues. The germline CDR1 and CDR2 sequences are GTSNPN and SVGIG (reference sequence). V dropped 3 bases and J dropped 2 bases, with 8 bases sitting between them. CDR3 amino acids: CAWSETAYEQYF. The CDR3 DNA follows: TGTGCCTGGAGCGAGACAGCCTACGAGCAGTACTTC.

The rearrangement links TRBV4-2 to TRBJ2-1; D is perhaps TRBD2 (5 bases). The CDR3 consists of 9 residues. The V end was cut by 3 bases, the J end by 14 bases, with 5 bases between. Germline assignment: CDR1 LGHNA and CDR2 YNFKEQ. For the CDR3, the DNA is TGTGCCAGCAGCCAGGGAGAGTTCTTC. Protein product: CASSQGEFF.

V and J are TRBV23-1 and TRBJ2-3, with D perhaps TRBD2 (5 bases). TRBV23-1 is an open reading frame whose function is uncertain. The CDR3 extends over 16 amino acids. V lost 2 bases and J 0 bases, leaving 12 bases between the germline ends. The CDR3: CASSQAGENSTDTQYF. In nucleotides, the CDR3 is TGCGCCAGCAGTCAAGCCGGGGAGAACAGCACAGATACGCAGTATTTT.

This clone was seen a few times. The chain joins TRBV29-1 to TRBJ2-7; D may be TRBD2 (5 bases). CDR3 size: 11 residues. Deletions cut 7 bases from V and 4 bases from J, with 11 bases between. Germline-derived CDR1 and CDR2 are SQVTM and ANQGSEA. The CDR3 is CSAEDFYEQYF. The CDR3 coding sequence is TGCAGCGCCGAGGACTTTTACGAGCAGTACTTC.

This clone was seen a handful of times. This chain links TRBV5-5 with TRBJ2-7; 7 bases fit TRBD1. The CDR3 length is 18 residues. In germline, CDR1 is SGHKS, CDR2 YYEKEE (reference sequence). After removal of 0 bases from V and 2 bases from J, the junction contained 14 bases not matched to a gene. CDR3 sequence (DNA): TGTGCCAGCAGCTTGGCTCTAGTTTGGGACAGCAATACCTACGAGCAGTACTTC. It translates to CASSLALVWDSNTYEQYF.

The table lists this clone with a few counts. This rearrangement joins TRBV10-3 to TRBJ1-2, with no clear D. The CDR3 runs to 13 residues. Germline values: CDR1 ENHRY, CDR2 SYGVKD. V gave up 3 bases and J gave up 3 bases, with 8 bases separating them. The chain's CDR3 is CAISDNIHYGYTF. In nucleotides, the CDR3 is TGTGCCATCAGTGACAACATCCACTATGGCTACACCTTC.